This section outlines one T cell receptor beta chain sequence together with its context. The germline gene is not matched at one end of the junction; a read error may be the cause. This CDR3 region has 15 residues. In germline, CDR1 is SSHAT, CDR2 FNYEAQ (reference sequence). In the authors' workflow: Reference gene primers were amplified, and this amplification served to estimate nucleated cell counts. Assay used: immunoSEQ multiplex PCR; TCRdb lists only in-frame clones, some missing. That table furnishes V, J and clone size, whereas the DNA furnished D and trimming. The sample lists approximately 92,000 clones, over 70% occurring once. The data belong to a study of blood T cell repertoires in COVID-19. As for the study in general: Both acute and convalescent COVID-19 samples were obtained from the United States, Italy and Spain. The analysed material was cDNA or gDNA that came from T cells, B-cell-depleted T cells, or PBMCs.

Sequencing was performed on peripheral blood. This receptor was obtained from a man aged 45-65 years who had recovered from COVID-19. This rearrangement joins TRBV7-7 to TRBJ2-1, with TRBD2 matching 12 bases. CDR3 region: CASSPGTSGHNEQFF. Here the CDR3 DNA reads TGTGCTAGCAGCCCGGGGACTAGCGGGCACAATGAGCAGTTCTTC. The whole variable domain, remainder taken from reference TRBV7-7 and TRBJ2-1, is GAGVSQSPRYKVTKRGQDVTLRCDPISSHATLYWYQQALGQGPEFLTYFNYEAQPDKSGLPSDRFSAERPEGSISTLTIQRTEQRDSAMYRCASSPGTSGHNEQFFGPGTRLTVL.